There are many counts of the clone carrying this T cell receptor beta chain. Via MiXCR, TCRdb re-called the 5' RACE reads, giving one row per CDR3 protein. The data show a few hundred thousand distinct CDR3 sequences, with 8.5% to 10% seen just once and 3% to 4% held by the top ten. V lost 1 base, J lost 1 base, and 1 base lay in between. Looked up from germline, CDR1 is SGHVS and CDR2 is FQNEAQ. The CDR3 runs to 12 residues. The source of the sample is a study of T cells after yellow fever vaccination. This chain connects TRBV7-8 to TRBJ2-5; D unresolved. The clonotype was recovered from a man aged 18 to 35 who received the YFV17D yellow fever vaccine. The source was CD4+ T cells sorted from PBMCs, collected 5 days after the yellow fever booster vaccination. The CDR3 sequence: CASSLGQETQYF. CDR3 DNA: TGTGCCAGCAGCTTAGGCCAAGAGACCCAGTACTTC.